This entry lists 8 T cell receptor beta chains sequenced from one sample in a study of blood T cells in healthy people across ages. For the second PCR, which ran for about 7 to 11 cycles, a sample-barcoded 5' primer and a J-beta primer mix were used. MiXCR was run by TCRdb on the 5' RACE reads, yielding one entry per CDR3 protein. This table holds around 1,000,000 distinct CDR3 sequences, under 30% found once. The sample was also reused in another study, on T cells of mothers and their children.

Sequencing was carried out using blood. These receptors all come from a girl aged 2 to 9 in good health.

The V and J genes are TRBV6-5 and TRBJ1-5, with D possibly being TRBD1 (5 bases). Germline V gene lookup returns CDR1 MNHEY and CDR2 SVGAGI. The V and J ends lost 4 bases and 6 bases respectively, with 13 bases between them. This CDR3 is built from 14 residues. This CDR3 reads CASSSMGLSQPQHF. The CDR3, as DNA: TGTGCCAGCAGTTCTATGGGGCTGAGTCAGCCCCAGCATTTT.

The V and J genes are TRBV13 and TRBJ1-5, with D hard to call. The germline V gene has CDR1 PRHDT and CDR2 FYEKMQ (reference sequence). The germline V and J ends were trimmed by 6 bases and 6 bases, with 12 bases remaining between them. The CDR3 length is 13 residues. The CDR3 DNA sequence: TGTGCCAGCAGTTTCAACCTCGGTCAGCCCCAGCATTTT. Translated, it gives CASSFNLGQPQHF.

This chain uses TRBV20-1 with TRBJ2-3; D unresolved. Trimming stripped 1 base from V and 2 bases from J, with 10 bases between. The CDR3 loop spans 14 amino acids. Germline CDR1 is DFQATT and CDR2 is SNEGSKA (reference sequence). The CDR3 DNA is TGCAGTGCTAGAGGCGGCCGTTACACAGATACGCAGTATTTT. Translation: CSARGGRYTDTQYF.

There are a few counts of this clonotype. V gene TRBV12-3 or TRBV12-4 combines with J gene TRBJ1-2; 7 bases agree with TRBD1. V shed 7 bases, J shed 6 bases, and the junction held 8 bases outside the gene matches. The CDR3 consists of 13 residues. The DNA for the CDR3 is TGTGCCAGCATTGAGGGGGCGCATGATGGCTACACCTTC. This gives the protein CASIEGAHDGYTF.

The chain joins TRBV20-1 to TRBJ1-2; D unclear. In germline, CDR1 is DFQATT, CDR2 SNEGSKA (reference sequence). CDR3 length: 13 residues. Trimming left V 1 base short and J 1 base short, with 7 bases between. The CDR3 coding sequence is TGCAGTGCTAGAGTTACAAATAACTATGGCTACACCTTC. Translating it yields CSARVTNNYGYTF.

The chain links TRBV21-1 to TRBJ2-6. TRBV21-1 is deemed a pseudogene. There are 16 residues in the CDR3. The CDR3 DNA reads as TGTGCCAGCAGCAATGACGGCATCTCTGGGGCCAACGTCCTGACTTTC. Its translation: CASSNDGISGANVLTF.

This clonotype was counted between two and nine times. The J gene is TRBJ1-5, the V gene TRBV29-1; D unclear. With 7 bases removed from V and 2 bases from J, the gap between germline ends came to 15 bases. In germline, CDR1 is SQVTM, CDR2 ANQGSEA. This CDR3 spans 14 amino acids. The CDR3 is CSARLTSGNQPQHF. The DNA of the CDR3 is TGCAGCGCTAGGCTGACCTCCGGCAATCAGCCCCAGCATTTT.

This clonotype has just a few counts. V and J are TRBV7-8 and TRBJ2-4; D ambiguous. Germline CDR1 reads SGHVS; CDR2 reads FQNEAQ. Trimming took 2 bases from V and 5 from J, leaving 13 bases between them. The CDR3 contains 15 residues. DNA of the CDR3: TGTGCCAGCAGCTTAACGATACTTCGGGAAAACATTCAGTACTTC. Its translation: CASSLTILRENIQYF.